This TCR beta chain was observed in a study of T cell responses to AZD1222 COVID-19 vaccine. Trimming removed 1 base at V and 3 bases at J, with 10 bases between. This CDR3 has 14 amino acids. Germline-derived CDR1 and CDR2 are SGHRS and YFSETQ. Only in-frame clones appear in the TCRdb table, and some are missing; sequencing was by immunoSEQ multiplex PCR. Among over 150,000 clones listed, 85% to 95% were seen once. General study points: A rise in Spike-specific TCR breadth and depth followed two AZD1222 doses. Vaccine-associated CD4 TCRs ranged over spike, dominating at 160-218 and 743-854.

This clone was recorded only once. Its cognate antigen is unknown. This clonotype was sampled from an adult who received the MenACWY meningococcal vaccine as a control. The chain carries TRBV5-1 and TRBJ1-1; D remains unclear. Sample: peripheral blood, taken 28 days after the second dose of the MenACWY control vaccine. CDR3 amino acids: CASSLRGEDTEAFF. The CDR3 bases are TGCGCCAGCAGCTTGCGGGGTGAGGACACTGAAGCTTTCTTT.